The 17 T cell receptor beta chains listed next were all sequenced from one sample in a study of blood T cell repertoires in COVID-19. Sequenced by immunoSEQ multiplex PCR; TCRdb stores in-frame clones only, minus some. The data contain about 87,000 clones, around 82% of them singletons. The sequencing sample was made of peripheral blood. The receptors come from an elderly woman with COVID-19, enrolled during active disease.

The rearrangement links TRBV20-1 to TRBJ1-3; weak D call: TRBD1 (6 bases). Germline V gene sequence: CDR1 DFQATT, CDR2 SNEGSKA (reference sequence). This CDR3 has 11 amino acids. Trimming shortened V by 6 bases and J by 6 bases, and 9 bases separated the two germline ends. This CDR3 is CSAGGANTIYF. CDR3 nucleotides: TGCAGTGCAGGGGGGGCAAACACCATATATTTT.

The chain carries TRBV4-2 and TRBJ2-1; TRBD1 agrees at 7 bases. The CDR3 is 17 residues long. CDR1 is LGHNA and CDR2 is YNFKEQ in the germline V gene. V gave up 4 bases and J gave up 0 bases; unmatched junction bases: 9. CDR3: CASSLMTGSSSYNEQFF. CDR3 sequence (DNA): TGTGCCAGCAGCCTGATGACAGGGTCAAGCTCCTACAATGAGCAGTTCTTC.

This clone has only a few counts. V usage is TRBV7-3 and J usage is TRBJ2-2; 8 bases map to TRBD2. V dropped 2 bases and J dropped 7; count of bases not matched to a gene: 9. CDR1 SGHTA and CDR2 FQGTGA come from the germline V gene. The CDR3 runs to 16 residues. As DNA, the CDR3 is TGTGCCAGCAGCTTAGGAGCGGGGACTAGTGGCGGGGAGCTGTTTTTT. This translates into CASSLGAGTSGGELFF.

This clone appeared a single time. The rearrangement links TRBV29-1 to TRBJ1-4; unclear D gene. Trimming pared 4 bases from V and 2 bases from J, leaving 14 bases between. CDR1 and CDR2 (germline): SQVTM, ANQGSEA. The CDR3 sequence is 15 residues long. Written as DNA, the CDR3 is TGCAGCGTTGTAGTTATCGGAGCGACTAATGAAAAACTGTTTTTT. The encoded protein is CSVVVIGATNEKLFF.

The rearrangement joins TRBV24-1 to TRBJ2-1; 7 bases align to TRBD2. This CDR3 has 12 residues. Looked up from germline, CDR1 is KGHDR and CDR2 is SFDVKD. J was trimmed by 4 bases and V by 10 bases; bases with no gene match: 3. The CDR3: CATSGSYNEQFF. The CDR3 region has the DNA TGTGCCACTAGCGGGTCATACAATGAGCAGTTCTTC.

This clone was found once. J is TRBJ1-5 and V is TRBV7-2; no clear D. CDR1 is SGHTA, CDR2 FQGNSA, per germline. The CDR3 is 14 residues long. Trimming took 3 bases from V and 6 from J, leaving 12 bases between them. The CDR3 spells CASSFKREGQPQHF. The CDR3, as DNA: TGTGCCAGCAGCTTTAAAAGGGAGGGTCAGCCCCAGCATTTT.

The V gene is TRBV7-2, the J gene TRBJ1-5, with D tentatively TRBD1 (5 bases). Germline loops: CDR1 SGHTA, CDR2 FQGNSA. The CDR3 sequence is 15 residues long. Between the trimmed V and J ends, which lost 2 bases and 7 bases, there was a span of 15 bases. The CDR3 here is CASSLMAVPGQPQHF. CDR3 in DNA: TGTGCCAGCAGCTTAATGGCGGTCCCAGGGCAGCCCCAGCATTTT.

The V call is TRBV10-3, the J call TRBJ2-1, with TRBD2 matching 8 bases. The CDR3 loop spans 14 amino acids. The trim removed 2 bases at V and 12 bases at J, leaving 9 bases unmatched. Germline assignment: CDR1 ENHRY and CDR2 SYGVKD. This CDR3 is CAISETSETSAQFF. CDR3 DNA sequence: TGTGCCATCAGTGAGACGTCAGAGACTAGCGCGCAGTTCTTC.

This chain joins TRBV19 and TRBJ2-5; D gene unclear. The germline CDR1 and CDR2 sequences are LNHDA and SQIVND (reference sequence). The V gene lost 3 bases and the J gene lost 5 bases, with 13 bases spanning the gap. The CDR3 is 14 residues long. DNA for the CDR3: TGTGCCAGTAGTATTCCCGGTCCGTTGGAGACCCAGTACTTC. This codes for CASSIPGPLETQYF.

V gene TRBV21-1 combines with J gene TRBJ2-7; the table's D call, TRBD1, was not checked against the DNA. TRBV21-1 is given as a pseudogene. The CDR3 totals 18 residues. DNA for the CDR3: TGTGCCAGCAGCCCCCATAGGGGTTTGAGACAGGGGGCCATCGAGCAGTACTTC. Protein sequence: CASSPHRGLRQGAIEQYF.

This chain connects TRBV4-3 to TRBJ2-7; the match to TRBD2 covers 8 bases. CDR3 length: 15 residues. Trimming cost V 4 bases and J 5 bases; bases outside gene matches: 10. Per the germline V gene, CDR1 is LGHNA and CDR2 is YSLEER. The CDR3 sequence: CASSLLFGRDHEQYF. The CDR3 nucleotides read TGCGCCAGCAGCCTCTTATTCGGGAGGGACCACGAGCAGTACTTC.

The sample holds a few counts of this clone. The V call is TRBV16, the J call TRBJ1-1, with TRBD1 as a possible D gene (5 bases). Germline V gene sequence: CDR1 KGHSY, CDR2 FQNENV. CDR3 length: 14 residues. Trimming took 4 bases from V and 1 from J, leaving 10 bases between them. For the CDR3, the DNA is TGTGCCAGCAGCCGTGGACACCAGAACACTGAAGCTTTCTTT. Its protein is CASSRGHQNTEAFF.

The genes are TRBV3-1 (or the pseudogene TRBV3-2) and TRBJ1-2; 7 bases are a match to TRBD1. CDR1 and CDR2 from the germline V gene are LGHDT and YNNKEL (reference sequence). The CDR3 loop spans 15 amino acids. V was pared by 3 bases and J by 6 bases, with 10 bases of the junction left unmatched. The CDR3 nucleotides are TGTGCCAGCAGCCATTCGGACAGGAGAACCCATGGCTACACCTTC. Translated: CASSHSDRRTHGYTF.

This chain connects TRBV11-3 to TRBJ2-3, with 8 bases identical to TRBD1. The CDR3 length is 14 residues. The J segment lost 3 bases and the V segment lost 3 bases, leaving 2 bases of the junction unmatched. From germline, CDR1 is SGHNT and CDR2 YENEEA. CDR3 coding DNA: TGTGCCAGCAGCTTCGGACAGGGAACAGATACGCAGTATTTT. It specifies CASSFGQGTDTQYF.

The chain is built from TRBV10-3 and TRBJ1-4, with D unclear. V was cut by 3 bases and J by 5 bases, with 13 bases left in between. Germline assignment: CDR1 ENHRY and CDR2 SYGVKD. The CDR3 runs to 15 residues. The CDR3 loop reads CAISDMAGGNEKLFF. The CDR3 nucleotides read TGTGCCATCAGTGATATGGCAGGTGGCAATGAAAAACTGTTTTTT.

The rearrangement uses TRBV5-4 and TRBJ2-3, with 7 bases lining up with TRBD1. V dropped 4 bases and J dropped 5; count of bases not matched to a gene: 10. Germline loops: CDR1 SGHNT, CDR2 YYREEE (reference sequence). The CDR3 contains 15 residues. Here the CDR3 reads CASSTLDRVKDTQYF. As DNA, the CDR3 is TGTGCCAGCAGCACACTAGACAGGGTTAAAGATACGCAGTATTTT.

This chain joins TRBV5-4 and TRBJ1-1, with 10 bases aligning to TRBD1. V shed 0 bases, J shed 8 bases, and the junction held 7 bases outside the gene matches. Per germline, CDR1 SGHNT and CDR2 YYREEE (reference sequence). The CDR3 totals 15 residues. CDR3 sequence reads: CASSLDPTGGSEAFF. CDR3 nucleotides: TGTGCCAGCAGCTTGGACCCGACAGGGGGCTCGGAAGCTTTCTTT. The full variable domain, with the rest looked up from reference TRBV5-4 and TRBJ1-1, is ETGVTQSPTHLIKTRGQQVTLRCSSQSGHNTVSWYQQALGQGPQFIFQYYREEENGRGNFPPRFSGLQFPNYSSELNVNALELDDSALYLCASSLDPTGGSEAFFGQGTRLTVV.